Sequencing of this TCR beta chain was carried out in a study of graft-versus-host responses after intestinal transplantation. Study observations and caveats: Within allografts, high graft-versus-host to host-versus-graft clonal ratios were seen among patients with graft-donor T cell macrochimerism. GvH clones were found in recipient marrow; some appeared first in ileum or blood. After transplant, early declines in HvG clones were associated with peak levels of circulating GvH clones.

Regarding this clone: What it binds is not known.

CDR1 and CDR2 (germline): KGHSH, LQKENI. V lost 5 bases and J lost 7, with 20 bases in between. The CDR3 covers 15 residues. This table comes from immunoSEQ multiplex PCR, and its TCRdb copy is limited to in-frame clones, with some not included. The sample consists of 75,000 to 95,000 clones, approximately 90% of them appearing once. This material consisted of unstimulated CD4+ T cells sorted from spleen or lymph node cells, taken before transplant. This chain connects TRBV18 to TRBJ1-1; D remains unclear. The receptor was derived from a human donor who was the organ donor for an intestinal transplant. The CDR3 sequence is CASSFLQSTSLEAFF. The DNA of the CDR3 is TGTGCCAGCTCATTCTTACAGTCTACTTCCCTTGAAGCTTTCTTT.